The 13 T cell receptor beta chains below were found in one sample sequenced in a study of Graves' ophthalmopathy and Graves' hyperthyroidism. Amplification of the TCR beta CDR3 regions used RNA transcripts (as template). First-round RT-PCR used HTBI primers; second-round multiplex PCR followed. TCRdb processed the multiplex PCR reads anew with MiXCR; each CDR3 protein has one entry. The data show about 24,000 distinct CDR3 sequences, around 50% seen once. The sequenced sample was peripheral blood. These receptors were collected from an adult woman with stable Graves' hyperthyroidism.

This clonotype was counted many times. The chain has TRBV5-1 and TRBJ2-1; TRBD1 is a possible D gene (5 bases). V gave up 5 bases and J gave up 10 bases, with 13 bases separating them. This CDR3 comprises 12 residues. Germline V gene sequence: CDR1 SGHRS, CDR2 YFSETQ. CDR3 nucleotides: TGCGCCAGCAGGCCCTCGACAGCCGAGCAGTTCTTC. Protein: CASRPSTAEQFF.

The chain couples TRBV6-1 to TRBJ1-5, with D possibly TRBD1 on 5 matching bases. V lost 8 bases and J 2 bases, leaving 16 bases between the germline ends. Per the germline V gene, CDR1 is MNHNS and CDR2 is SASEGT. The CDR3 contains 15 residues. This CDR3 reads CASGGIAGGNQPQHF. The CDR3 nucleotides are TGTGCCAGCGGGGGAATAGCGGGAGGCAATCAGCCCCAGCATTTT.

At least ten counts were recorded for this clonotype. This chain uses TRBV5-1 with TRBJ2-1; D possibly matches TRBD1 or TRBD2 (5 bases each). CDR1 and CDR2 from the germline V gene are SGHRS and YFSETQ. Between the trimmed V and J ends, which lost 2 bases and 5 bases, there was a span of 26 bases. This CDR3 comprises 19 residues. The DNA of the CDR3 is TGCGCCAGCAGCTTTTCCGCTATCCGACCAGGGAGCGGCCACAATGAGCAGTTCTTC. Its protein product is CASSFSAIRPGSGHNEQFF. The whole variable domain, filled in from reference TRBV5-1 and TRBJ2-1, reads KAGVTQTPRYLIKTRGQQVTLSCSPISGHRSVSWYQQTPGQGLQFLFEYFSETQRNKGNFPGRFSGRQFSNSRSEMNVSTLELGDSALYLCASSFSAIRPGSGHNEQFFGPGTRLTVL.

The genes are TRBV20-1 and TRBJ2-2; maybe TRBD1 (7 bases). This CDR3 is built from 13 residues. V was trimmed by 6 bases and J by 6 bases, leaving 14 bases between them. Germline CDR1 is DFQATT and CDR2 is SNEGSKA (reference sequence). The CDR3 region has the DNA TGCAGTGCCAGCAGGGGGACTCCCGGGGAGCTGTTTTTT. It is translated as CSASRGTPGELFF.

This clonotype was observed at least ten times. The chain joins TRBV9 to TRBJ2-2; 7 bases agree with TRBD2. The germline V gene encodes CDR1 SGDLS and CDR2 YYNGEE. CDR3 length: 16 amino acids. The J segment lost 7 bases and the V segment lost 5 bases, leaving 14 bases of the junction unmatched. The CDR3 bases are TGTGCCAGCAGTGCCGGACTAGTTTCGGAGGACGGGGAGCTGTTTTTT. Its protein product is CASSAGLVSEDGELFF.

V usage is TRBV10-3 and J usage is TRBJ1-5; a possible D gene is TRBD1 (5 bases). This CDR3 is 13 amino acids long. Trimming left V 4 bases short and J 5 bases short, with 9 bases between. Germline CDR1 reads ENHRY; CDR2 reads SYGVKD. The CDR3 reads CAISGGGDQPQHF. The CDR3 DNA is TGTGCCATCAGTGGGGGGGGGGATCAGCCCCAGCATTTT.

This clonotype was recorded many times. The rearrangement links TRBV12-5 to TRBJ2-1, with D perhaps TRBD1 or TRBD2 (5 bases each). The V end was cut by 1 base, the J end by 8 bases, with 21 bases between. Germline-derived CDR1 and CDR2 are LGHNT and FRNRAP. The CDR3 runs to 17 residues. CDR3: CASGLERGPSRFYEQFF. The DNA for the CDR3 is TGTGCTAGTGGTTTGGAAAGGGGACCCTCCCGGTTCTATGAGCAGTTCTTC.

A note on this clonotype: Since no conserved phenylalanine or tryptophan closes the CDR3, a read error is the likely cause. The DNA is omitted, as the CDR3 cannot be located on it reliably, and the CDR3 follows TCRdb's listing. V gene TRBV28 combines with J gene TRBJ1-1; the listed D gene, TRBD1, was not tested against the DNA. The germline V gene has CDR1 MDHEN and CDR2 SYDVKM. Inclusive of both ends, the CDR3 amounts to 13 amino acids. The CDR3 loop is CASSTSDRAEAFL.

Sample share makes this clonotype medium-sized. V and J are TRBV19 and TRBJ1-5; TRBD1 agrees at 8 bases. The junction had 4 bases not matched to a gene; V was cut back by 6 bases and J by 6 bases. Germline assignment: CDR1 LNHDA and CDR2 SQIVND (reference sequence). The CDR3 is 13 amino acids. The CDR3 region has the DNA TGTGCCAGTAGGTCGACAGGGGTTCAGCCCCAGCATTTT. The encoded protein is CASRSTGVQPQHF.

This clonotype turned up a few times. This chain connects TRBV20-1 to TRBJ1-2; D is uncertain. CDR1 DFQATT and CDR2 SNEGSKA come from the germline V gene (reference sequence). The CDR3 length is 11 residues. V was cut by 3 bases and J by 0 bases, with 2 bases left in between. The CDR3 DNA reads TGCAGTGCTAGTCCTAACTATGGCTACACCTTC. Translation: CSASPNYGYTF.

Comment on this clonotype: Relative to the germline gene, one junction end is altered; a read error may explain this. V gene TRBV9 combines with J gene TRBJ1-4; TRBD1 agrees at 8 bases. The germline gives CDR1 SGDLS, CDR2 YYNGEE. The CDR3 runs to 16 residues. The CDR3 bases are TGTGCCGGCAGCGTGGGGACAGGTGGAACTAATGAAAAACTGTTTTTT. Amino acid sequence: CAGSVGTGGTNEKLFF.

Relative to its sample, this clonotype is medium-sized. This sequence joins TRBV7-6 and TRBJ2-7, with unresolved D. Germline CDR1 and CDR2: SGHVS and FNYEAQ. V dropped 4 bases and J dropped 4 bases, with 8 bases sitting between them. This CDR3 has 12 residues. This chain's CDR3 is CASSSTEYEQYF. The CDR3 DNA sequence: TGTGCCAGCAGCTCGACTGAGTACGAGCAGTACTTC.

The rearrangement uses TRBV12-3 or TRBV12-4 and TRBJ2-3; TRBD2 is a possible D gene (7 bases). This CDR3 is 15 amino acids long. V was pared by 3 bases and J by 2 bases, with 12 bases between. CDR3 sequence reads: CASSLGAGHTDTQYF. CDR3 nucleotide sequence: TGTGCCAGCAGTTTGGGAGCGGGACACACAGATACGCAGTATTTT.